This TCR beta chain was found in a study of cytomegalovirus exposure and HLA in healthy donors (TCRdb year 2017). For the study in its entirety: In an earlier analysis of 587 of the donors, approximately 260 Gb of sequence data and 117 million unique TCR beta sequences from about 179 million T cells were reported. All discovery cohort repertoires had been generated on a single sequencing platform. The study used immunosequencing to profile the T cell repertoires of around 600 subjects and linked those repertoires to cytomegalovirus serostatus. HLA typing covered class I and class II loci at four-digit resolution. Among the roughly 370 genotyped donors, approximately 77% belonged to the genetic ancestry cluster associated with self-reported Caucasian donors. Donor age, sex, ethnicity and CMV serostatus were compiled together with the repertoire data. Among almost 400 genotyped donors of the cohort, an average of approximately 230,000 unique TCR beta nucleotide sequences were sequenced per donor, about a sixth of them non-productive. Because of strong linkage in the cohort, roughly five DR-DQ haplotypes were treated as single units for association and clustering. The number of typed donors differed by locus: roughly 629-640 for A, B, C, DRB1 and DQB1; approximately 530 for DQA1; around 580 for DPA1; and approximately 450 for DPB1. Rather than drawing on any new phenotypic data, the later analysis identified candidate immune exposures from TCR beta sequences and the way those sequences occurred across donors. To predict cytomegalovirus infection status, the study combined high-throughput TCR immunosequencing, statistical association of individual TCRs with disease status, and machine learning. Besides the first cohort of hundreds of subjects, a separate validation cohort made up of roughly 120 different subjects was used. A later genetic analysis took genome-wide SNP genotypes for about 65% of the 666 donors and used that subset as a discovery cohort. To study patterns of TCR occurrence, a later analysis re-analyzed previously published TCR beta repertoires from 700 or so donors and added high-resolution HLA genotyping. The study was designed to test whether signatures of past pathogen exposure could be identified by cataloging public T cell receptors. An earlier analysis of 587 of the donors used high-throughput TCR beta sequencing to judge whether each TCR beta V gene segment behaved as functional or pseudogenic. Roughly 300 gigabases of sequencing data and tens of millions of unique TCR sequences were included in an early release covering 500 to 750 HLA-typed donors.

The cohort consisted of fewer than 700 healthy bone marrow donors. At the time of sampling, every cohort member was nominally healthy, though immune exposures that went unrecorded were likely present. The donor tested CMV seronegative and was one of the 352 seronegative cohort members. A peripheral blood sample was collected from each donor, and TCR beta sequencing was performed on peripheral blood mononuclear cells. Genomic DNA was extracted from the blood cell samples with the Qiagen DNeasy Blood Extraction Kit. Receptors were amplified or captured by the immunoSEQ multiplex PCR assay. A mixture of 60 forward primers for TCR Vbeta segments and 13 reverse primers for TCR Jbeta segments was used in the multiplex PCR. The CDR3 region of rearranged TCR beta genes was amplified from genomic DNA with a multiplex PCR assay. Amplified TCR beta libraries were sequenced as 87-base-pair reads on the Illumina HiSeq System. In the paper's pipeline: In a later analysis, some 80 million unique TCR beta chains were counted across the 690 or so repertoires, and roughly 11 million of these chains were shared by at least two donors. Raw reads were error-corrected and collapsed into unique sequences by a nearest-neighbor algorithm in which closely related sequences were merged to remove PCR and sequencing errors. Alignment of CDR3 sequences to IMGT reference sequences was used to assign V, D and J gene segments. For a sequence to be retained, at least a six-nucleotide match to both a V gene segment and a J gene segment was required. A rearrangement counted as productive if the CDR3 had no stop codons and remained in frame with V and J, and every other rearrangement counted as non-productive. Following IMGT convention, CDR3 was defined as the stretch from the second conserved V-encoded cysteine to the conserved J-encoded phenylalanine. In an earlier analysis of around 600 of the donors, sequences lacking an unambiguous match to a single V gene segment were excluded. An earlier analysis of around 600 of the donors classified V segments as functional when productive rearrangements were above 56.7% and as segregating when the standard deviation between donors was above 5%. A statistical classification framework was developed to diagnose cytomegalovirus status using the catalog of TCR beta chain sequences. V and J gene assignment, in a later analysis, came from comparing TCR nucleotide sequences with IMGT/GENE-DB human TR gene sequences. In a later analysis, CDR3 sequences and most-parsimonious VDJ recombination scenarios were assigned using the TCRdist pipeline. In a later analysis, each TCR beta chain was defined by its CDR3 amino acid sequence together with its V-gene family, and reads without a unique V-gene family were excluded. A later analysis removed 550 to 650 highly shared, low-generation-probability nucleotide sequences to deal with suspected cross-contamination and a sequencing artifact. A later analysis calculated a clonal expansion index for each public chain from normalized within-repertoire ranks of inferred template counts. In a later analysis, generation probabilities were computed using a VDJ recombination model fitted to out-of-frame rearrangements, and the results were checked against IGoR. In a later analysis, hypergeometric tests were used to score TCR-TCR, TCR-HLA and TCR-CMV co-occurrence, with a repertoire-size bias correction applied to TCR pairs. In a later analysis, false discovery rates were estimated by permuting HLA or CMV assignments 20 times. In a later analysis, co-occurring TCRs were grouped using DBSCAN, and TCRdist sequence similarity was added for clustering within HLA-allele-positive subsets. For co-occurrence clustering, repertoires with fewer than 30,000 or more than 120,000 public chains were excluded, along with about five repertoires with anomalous nucleotide sharing. Here the immuneACCESS table is served through TCRdb, limited to in-frame sequences with V and J called. Missing clones are a known gap in these copies; in checked studies unresolved V genes cover under half, and the rest lacks a known reason. From that table come the V and J calls and clone size; the DNA was used to work out D and trimming. The sample has approximately 110,000 clones on record. Roughly 3.5% of the sample belongs to the ten largest clones.

In the case of this clone: Its antigen has not been determined.

Summary of the overall study and its limitations: In a later analysis, most CMV-associated TCR beta chains were found to appear HLA-restricted, with HLA associations seemingly driven largely by CMV exposure. Roughly uniform sequencing depth across donors was assumed in presence/absence analyses, although this assumption may not hold. In a later analysis, more than 15,000 TCR beta sequences were associated with specific HLA alleles at a false discovery rate of 0.05. When HLA alleles, especially DR and DQ, strongly co-occurred, TCR associations were difficult to assign to individual alleles. Across donors, most TCR sequences were observed very rarely, whereas some public TCRs were present in many individuals. In a later analysis, TCR association rates were found to vary across HLA loci, with the most associated TCRs seen for DRB1 alleles and the fewest for HLA-C alleles. Only TCR beta chains were sequenced in this cohort, and the absence of alpha or paired-chain data limited detectable features. An association between a missense DCLRE1C variant and V-gene and J-gene trimming of TCR beta chains was found in a later genetic analysis and replicated in an independent cohort. A later analysis reported that several top co-occurrence clusters appeared linked to parvovirus B19, influenza, CMV and Epstein-Barr virus. Because counts were too low, fewer than 20 rarely observed V segments, including chromosome 9 orphons, were excluded from the earlier analysis of about 500 of the donors. In a later genetic analysis, fewer N-insertions in productive TCRs were reported among donors in an Asian-associated ancestry cluster than the approximately 670-donor mean. A total of about 180 TCR beta chains were listed by the study as associated with cytomegalovirus. In a later analysis, HLA-associated TCR beta chains were found to be more clonally expanded and to have lower generation probabilities than equally common non-associated chains. In an earlier analysis of 587 of the donors, most TCR beta V segments appeared in productive rearrangements about 87% or about 30% of the time, broadly matching IMGT annotations. Immune exposure information for the cohort was limited to CMV serostatus. A further reported finding was that TCR beta sequences accurately predicted the HLA-A and HLA-B alleles for most subjects in the first cohort. A group of highly shared sequence variants was considered likely to be a technical artifact of the sequencing pipeline. The classifier was reported to diagnose cytomegalovirus status with high specificity and sensitivity in both the original and validation cohorts. Because some donors lacked HLA typing at each locus, the association tests relied only on the typed subset. The authors suggested that the approach could potentially be extended to other disease states and immunological phenotypes. Linkage disequilibrium might explain the correlated functional status among segregating V segments, but an unknown experimental factor could not be ruled out. In vitro tests confirmed that three of the cytomegalovirus-associated TCR beta chains recognize cytomegalovirus antigens.

The sequenced sample was PBMCs. The TCR originated in a man in his late teens or twenties in good health and CMV-seronegative.

The CDR3 protein sequence reads: CASSLALAGSYGELFF. DNA sequence: TGTGCCAGCAGCTTGGCCCTAGCGGGATCATACGGGGAGCTGTTTTTT. The receptor chain draws on TRBV5-6 and TRBJ2-2, and TRBD2 aligns with 9 junction nucleotides. CDR1 and CDR2 (SGHDT, YYEEEE) derive from the germline V gene. The CDR3 sequence holds 16 residues, the cysteine and phenylalanine included. The CDR3 DNA has 48 bases and is translated from base 1. At the junction V is shortened by 0 bases and J by 7 bases; bases outside the gene matches: 7.